The present T cell receptor beta chain was sequenced within a study of identical twins. General study results and limits: Weaker excess sharing between twins was seen in beta out-of-frame sequences. For zero-insertion analyses, partial confounding could come from invariant MAIT and iNKT cells.

TCRdb fed the 5' RACE reads into MiXCR, producing one record per CDR3 protein. This sample carries under 450,000 distinct CDR3 sequences, about 18% of them seen once, and the ten largest clones take roughly 12%. Germline CDR1 and CDR2: SGDLS and YYNGEE. Trimming shortened V by 2 bases and J by 2 bases, and 10 bases separated the two germline ends. CDR3 length equals 14 residues. This clonotype came up a few times. Its antigen is as yet unknown. This receptor was obtained from a man between 45 and 60 years old in good health. The chain carries TRBV9 and TRBJ1-2; perhaps TRBD1 as D (5 bases). The sequencing input was naive T cells sorted from blood. CDR3 sequence reads: CASSVRGQNYGYTF. The CDR3, as DNA: TGTGCCAGCAGCGTGAGGGGCCAGAACTATGGCTACACCTTC.